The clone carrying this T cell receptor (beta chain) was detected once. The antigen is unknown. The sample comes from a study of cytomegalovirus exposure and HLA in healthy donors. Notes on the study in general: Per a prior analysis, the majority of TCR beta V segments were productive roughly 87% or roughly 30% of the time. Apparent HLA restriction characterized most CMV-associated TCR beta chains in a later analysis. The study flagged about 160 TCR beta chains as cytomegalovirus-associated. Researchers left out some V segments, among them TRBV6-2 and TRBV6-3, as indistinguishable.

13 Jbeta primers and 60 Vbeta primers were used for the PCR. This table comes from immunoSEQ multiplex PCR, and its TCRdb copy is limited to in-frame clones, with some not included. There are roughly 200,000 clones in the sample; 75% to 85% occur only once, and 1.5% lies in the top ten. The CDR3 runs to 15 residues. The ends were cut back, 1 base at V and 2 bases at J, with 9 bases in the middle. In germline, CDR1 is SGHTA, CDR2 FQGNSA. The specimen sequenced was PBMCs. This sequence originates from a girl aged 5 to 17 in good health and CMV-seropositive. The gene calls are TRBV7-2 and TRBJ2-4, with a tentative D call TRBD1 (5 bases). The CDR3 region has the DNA TGTGCCAGCAGCTTAGGAGCAGGGACCAAAAACATTCAGTACTTC. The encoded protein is CASSLGAGTKNIQYF.